This TCR beta chain was identified in a study of T cell clonality in common variable immunodeficiency. This clone was observed many times. Its antigen is not known. The read ends 3 residues early relative to the CDR3; the germline J gene fills the gap. All CVID subjects were on immunoglobulin replacement for at least one year. The protocol was immunoSEQ multiplex PCR, while the TCRdb copy is restricted to in-frame clones and leaves out a portion. Listed here are about 34,000 clones without any singletons, the top ten holding about 26%. CDR1 and CDR2 from the germline V gene are DFQATT and SNEGSKA (reference sequence). The CDR3 sequence is 13 residues long. The V end lost 6 bases, the J end lost 1 base, and 12 bases lay between the germline ends. Study-level results: CVID subjects showed higher TCRbeta clonality than healthy controls. Fewer TCRbeta clones were shared among CVID subjects than controls. Reportedly, TCR beta sequences from common variable immunodeficiency showed fewer deletions and N-nucleotide insertions.

The chain carries TRBV20-1 and TRBJ1-2, with TRBD1 as a possible D gene (6 bases). The clonotype originates from a human donor with common variable immunodeficiency. The sample was peripheral blood mononuclear cells. CDR3 sequence: CSAGDNSNYGYTF. Partial CDR3 DNA: TGCAGTGCCGGGGACAACAGTAACTATGGC.